This T cell receptor (beta chain) was captured by sequencing in a study of T-cell reconstitution after alpha-beta-depleted transplantation in children. TCRbeta library construction was performed incorporating unique molecular identifiers. TCRdb called the PCR reads again in MiXCR, with one record for every CDR3 protein. The sample consists of around 200,000 distinct CDR3 sequences, approximately 6.8% of them appearing once. The CDR3 contains 14 residues. CDR1 is SGHRS and CDR2 is YFSETQ in the germline V gene. V was trimmed by 4 bases and J by 1 base, leaving 10 bases between them. This clonotype was counted ten times or more.

This specimen was PBMCs from the stem cell graft donor, taken from the stem cell graft. The chain joins TRBV5-1 to TRBJ2-3; D is undetermined. This receptor was identified in a human donor who donated a stem cell graft to a child with Wiskott-Aldrich syndrome. Here the CDR3 reads CASSPVGGTDTQYF. CDR3 bases: TGCGCCAGCAGCCCGGTGGGCGGCACAGATACGCAGTATTTT.